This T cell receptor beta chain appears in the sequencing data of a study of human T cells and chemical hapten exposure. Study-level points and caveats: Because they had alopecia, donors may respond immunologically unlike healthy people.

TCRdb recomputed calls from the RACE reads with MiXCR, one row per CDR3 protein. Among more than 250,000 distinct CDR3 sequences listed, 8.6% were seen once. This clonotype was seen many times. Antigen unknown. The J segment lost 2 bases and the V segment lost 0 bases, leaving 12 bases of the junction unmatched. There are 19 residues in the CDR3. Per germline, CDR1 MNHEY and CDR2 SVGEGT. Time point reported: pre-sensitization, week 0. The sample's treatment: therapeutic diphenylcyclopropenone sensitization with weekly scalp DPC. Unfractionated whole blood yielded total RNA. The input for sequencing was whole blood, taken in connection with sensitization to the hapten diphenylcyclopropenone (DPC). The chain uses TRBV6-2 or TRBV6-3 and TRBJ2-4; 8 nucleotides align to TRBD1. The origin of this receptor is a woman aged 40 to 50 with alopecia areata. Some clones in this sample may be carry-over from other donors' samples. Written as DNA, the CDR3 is TGTGCCAGCAGTTACTCGGCCAGGGGGCTACGAGAAACCAAAAACATTCAGTACTTC. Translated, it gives CASSYSARGLRETKNIQYF.